The rows below give T cell receptor beta chains drawn from one sample of a study of blood T cell repertoires in COVID-19. The assay was immunoSEQ multiplex PCR, and TCRdb's table has in-frame clones only and misses some. The table records roughly 130,000 clones, around 80% of them present only once. The sequenced material came from peripheral blood. These receptor sequences come from a man aged 65 to 85 with acute or convalescent COVID-19. The CDR3 runs from the conserved cysteine through the conserved F or W. The D gene is left open where the match is weak. The size field is filled for only some rows; it gives once, few, many or a size class.

>TRBJ2-2|few|TRBV11-2|.
CASSRITGSPFF
TGTGCCAGCAGCCGTATAACAGGGTCCCCGTTTTTT
>TRBJ1-3|.|TRBV30|.
CAWSVHQVLPGNTIYF
TGTGCCTGGAGTGTACATCAGGTCCTCCCTGGAAACACCATATATTTT
>TRBJ2-3|few|TRBV6-4|TRBD2
CASSDGSGGDTDTQYF
TGTGCCAGCAGTGACGGATCGGGGGGGGACACAGATACGCAGTATTTT
>TRBJ2-5|.|TRBV10-3|.
CAISENRETQYF
TGTGCCATCAGTGAGAATAGAGAGACCCAGTACTTC
>TRBJ2-3|.|TRBV7-2|TRBD2
CASSPALAGLLDTQYF
TGTGCCAGCAGCCCCGCACTAGCGGGGCTATTGGATACGCAGTATTTT
>TRBJ1-5|.|TRBV2|.
CASSVRGIGNQPQHF
TGTGCCAGCAGTGTTCGAGGGATCGGCAATCAGCCCCAGCATTTT
>TRBJ1-5|.|TRBV2|TRBD1
CASTTTGGQPQHF
TGTGCCAGCACTACTACAGGGGGGCAGCCCCAGCATTTT
>TRBJ2-5|once|TRBV24-1|TRBD2
CATSAALAGAPGETQYF
TGTGCCACCAGTGCCGCACTAGCGGGGGCACCAGGGGAGACCCAGTACTTC
>TRBJ1-1|.|TRBV10-1|.
CASRIFRGAEAFF
TGCGCCAGCAGGATATTCCGAGGCGCTGAAGCTTTCTTT
>TRBJ1-1|.|TRBV7-2|.
CASSLRGSEAFF
TGTGCCAGCAGCTTAAGAGGGAGTGAAGCTTTCTTT
>TRBJ1-1|.|TRBV7-6|.
CASSIQSGTEAFF
TGTGCCAGCAGCATCCAGTCGGGCACTGAAGCTTTCTTT
>TRBJ2-1|.|TRBV13|TRBD2
CASSVEPGLAGVEQFF
TGTGCCAGCAGCGTAGAACCGGGACTAGCGGGGGTTGAGCAGTTCTTC
>TRBJ2-6|.|TRBV19|TRBD1
CASQGRMGTDLSGANVLTF
TGTGCCAGTCAGGGACGGATGGGGACAGACCTCTCTGGGGCCAACGTCCTGACTTTC
>TRBJ1-2|.|TRBV6-5|TRBD1
CASRLTGYYGYTF
TGTGCCAGCAGACTGACAGGGTATTATGGCTACACCTTC
>TRBJ2-1|.|TRBV19|TRBD2
CASGPGLAENEQFF
TGTGCCAGTGGGCCGGGACTAGCGGAAAATGAGCAGTTCTTC
>TRBJ1-2|.|TRBV14|.
CASSQARNYGYTF
TGTGCCAGCAGCCAAGCCCGGAACTATGGCTACACCTTC
>TRBJ2-3|.|TRBV4-1|.
CASSVRDTLTDTQYF
TGCGCCAGCAGCGTCCGGGACACACTCACAGATACGCAGTATTTT
>TRBJ2-2|.|TRBV5-6|.
CASSLAGELFF
TGTGCCAGCAGCTTGGCTGGGGAGCTGTTTTTT
>TRBJ2-6|once|TRBV4-2|.
CASSQDPLAGANVLTF
TGTGCCAGCAGCCAAGATCCCTTAGCCGGGGCCAACGTCCTGACTTTC
>TRBJ1-6|.|TRBV30|.
CAWTPPGTYNSPLHF
TGTGCCTGGACCCCACCAGGGACATACAATTCACCCCTCCACTTT
>TRBJ1-1|.|TRBV3-1/TRBV3-2|.
CASSQVGGGTEAFF
TGTGCCAGCAGCCAAGTGGGGGGAGGAACTGAAGCTTTCTTT
>TRBJ1-2|.|TRBV5-1|.
CASAAGRETYGYTF
TGCGCCAGCGCCGCAGGGAGGGAGACTTATGGCTACACCTTC
>TRBJ1-2|.|TRBV19|TRBD1
CASRSGQGNYGYTF
TGTGCCAGTAGGTCGGGACAGGGGAACTATGGCTACACCTTC
>TRBJ1-2|.|TRBV5-1|.
CASSSSAGVADGYTF
TGCGCCAGCAGCTCTTCGGCAGGGGTGGCGGATGGCTACACCTTC
>TRBJ2-5|.|TRBV11-3|TRBD2
CASSPRTSDQETQYF
TGTGCCAGCAGCCCGAGGACTAGCGATCAAGAGACCCAGTACTTC
>TRBJ2-6|.|TRBV6-5|.
CASSPRVSGANVLTF
TGTGCCAGCAGTCCTCGGGTCTCTGGGGCCAACGTCCTGACTTTC
>TRBJ1-2|.|TRBV12-5|.
CASALGGADGYTF
TGTGCTAGTGCCCTGGGGGGGGCGGATGGCTACACCTTC
>TRBJ2-7|few|TRBV29-1|TRBD1
CSVEQGAREQYF
TGCAGCGTTGAACAGGGGGCGAGGGAGCAGTACTTC
>TRBJ2-1|.|TRBV7-9|.
CASSLDSYNEQFF
TGTGCCAGCAGTTTGGACAGCTACAATGAGCAGTTCTTC
>TRBJ2-7|few|TRBV6-1|.
CASSEGWDFQYF
TGTGCCAGCAGTGAAGGTTGGGACTTTCAGTACTTC
>TRBJ1-1|.|TRBV27|TRBD1
CASRRTGEGEAFF
TGTGCCAGCAGAAGGACAGGGGAGGGTGAAGCTTTCTTT
>TRBJ1-2|once|TRBV13|.
CASSLRTALNYGYTF
TGTGCCAGCAGCCTCCGGACAGCGCTAAACTATGGCTACACCTTC
>TRBJ2-1|few|TRBV5-1|TRBD2
CASSPRLAGGSYNEQFF
TGCGCCAGCAGCCCCAGACTAGCGGGGGGTTCTTACAATGAGCAGTTCTTC
>TRBJ1-1|.|TRBV30|.
CAWSPTVAEAFF
TGTGCCTGGAGTCCCACGGTCGCTGAAGCTTTCTTT
>TRBJ1-2|.|TRBV5-1|.
CASSLVPDRYYNYGYTF
TGCGCCAGCAGCTTGGTTCCTGACAGGTACTATAACTATGGCTACACCTTC
>TRBJ1-4|.|TRBV30|.
CAWTNQQGGLEKLFF
TGTGCCTGGACCAACCAACAGGGCGGGTTGGAAAAACTGTTTTTT
>TRBJ1-4|few|TRBV30|.
CAWSRGLANEKLFF
TGTGCCTGGAGTAGAGGGTTGGCTAATGAAAAACTGTTTTTT